The next 26 T cell receptor beta chains were all read from a single sample in a study of T cells in Graves' hyperthyroidism and ophthalmopathy. Authors of the study amplified TCR beta CDR3 regions from RNA transcripts. The HTBI primer set served for first-round RT-PCR of the TCR CDR3. TCRdb itself ran the multiplex PCR reads through MiXCR, one entry per CDR3 protein. Here the sample spans hundreds of thousands of distinct CDR3 sequences, roughly 14% being singletons. The source material was blood. The receptor set was obtained from a middle-aged woman with Graves' ophthalmopathy.

This clonotype showed up many times. The V gene is TRBV12-3 or TRBV12-4, the J gene TRBJ1-2; tentative D call: TRBD1 (5 bases). V lost 6 bases and J 2 bases, leaving 10 bases between the germline ends. CDR3 length equals 13 residues. The CDR3 DNA reads TGTGCCAGCAGCCCGGGGGAAAACTATGGCTACACCTTC. This translates into CASSPGENYGYTF.

This clonotype was recorded many times. The junction departs from germline at one end; a sequencing error may be responsible. This rearrangement joins TRBV28 to TRBJ2-7, with a tentative D call TRBD2 (5 bases). In germline, CDR1 is MDHEN, CDR2 SYDVKM. This CDR3 has 13 amino acids. This chain's CDR3 is CASSSSGPYEQCF. For the CDR3, the DNA is TGTGCCAGCAGTTCAAGCGGCCCCTACGAGCAGTGCTTC. Supplemented by reference TRBV28 and TRBJ2-7, the full variable domain reads DVKVTQSSRYLVKRTGEKVFLECVQDMDHENMFWYRQDPGLGLRLIYFSYDVKMKEKGDIPEGYSVSREKKERFSLILESASTNQTSMYLCASSSSGPYEQCFGPGTRLTVT.

V usage is TRBV30 and J usage is TRBJ2-2; D is uncertain. CDR3 length: 11 residues. Deletions cut 4 bases from V and 4 bases from J, with 4 bases between. Germline CDR1 GTSNPN, CDR2 SVGIG (reference sequence). DNA for the CDR3: TGTGCCTGGACTAGCACCGGGGAGCTGTTTTTT. Translating it yields CAWTSTGELFF.

At least ten counts were recorded for this clonotype. This chain joins TRBV6-5 and TRBJ2-5, with D perhaps TRBD1 (5 bases). V dropped 5 bases and J dropped 0 bases, with 7 bases sitting between them. This CDR3 has 13 amino acids. In germline, CDR1 is MNHEY, CDR2 SVGAGI. CDR3: CASSHRYQETQYF. For the CDR3, the DNA is TGTGCCAGCAGTCACAGGTACCAAGAGACCCAGTACTTC.

The chain links TRBV10-3 to TRBJ2-1, with a tentative D call TRBD2 (5 bases). Germline CDR1 ENHRY, CDR2 SYGVKD. The V end was cut by 7 bases, the J end by 2 bases, with 15 bases between. The CDR3 totals 15 residues. The CDR3 reads CAITRTVRAYNEQFF. CDR3 nucleotides: TGTGCCATCACTCGCACGGTGCGGGCCTACAATGAGCAGTTCTTC.

This clonotype was counted ten times or more. The chain combines TRBV12-3 or TRBV12-4 with TRBJ2-2, with no clear D. The CDR3 is 12 amino acids. Between the trimmed V and J ends, which lost 7 bases and 7 bases, there was a span of 10 bases. In DNA form, the CDR3 reads TGTGCCAGCAAACTGAGAGGCGGGGAGCTGTTTTTT. Amino acid sequence: CASKLRGGELFF.

Only a few counts were recorded for this clonotype. The V and J genes are TRBV11-2 and TRBJ1-1, with TRBD1 identical over 8 bases. Trimming took 1 base from V and 1 from J; bases not matched to a gene: 11. CDR1 is SGHAT and CDR2 is FQNNGV in the germline V gene. This CDR3 is 18 amino acids long. The CDR3 nucleotides are TGTGCCAGCAGCTTAGGATACGGGGCAGGGGGCGAGAACACTGAAGCTTTCTTT. It translates to CASSLGYGAGGENTEAFF.

There are many counts of this clonotype. The chain couples TRBV20-1 to TRBJ1-5, with D perhaps matching TRBD1 (5 bases). Per germline, CDR1 DFQATT and CDR2 SNEGSKA (reference sequence). The CDR3 covers 16 residues. V was cut by 3 bases and J by 6 bases, with 21 bases left in between. CDR3 nucleotides: TGCAGTGCTAGCCATGTGGGGGGGGGGAACAGTCAGCCCCAGCATTTT. Translating gives CSASHVGGGNSQPQHF.

Many counts were recorded for this clonotype. The chain employs TRBV12-3 or TRBV12-4 and TRBJ2-2; perhaps D is TRBD1 or TRBD2 (5 bases each). V lost 3 bases and J lost 0, with 8 bases in between. The length of the CDR3 is 15 residues. The CDR3 nucleotides read TGTGCCAGCAGTTTGGGGACCCCGAACACCGGGGAGCTGTTTTTT. Translating gives CASSLGTPNTGELFF.

This clonotype occurred many times. V is TRBV12-3 or TRBV12-4 and J is TRBJ2-5; D is possibly TRBD2 (7 bases). Trimming pared 8 bases from V and 4 bases from J, leaving 17 bases between. This CDR3 has 14 amino acids. In DNA form, the CDR3 reads TGTGCCAGCGCGCGGGGGCAGGGGAGAGAGACCCAGTACTTC. Protein product: CASARGQGRETQYF.

In this sample, this clonotype turned up many times. The J gene is TRBJ2-7, the V gene TRBV25-1; the D gene could be TRBD1 or TRBD2 (5 bases each). This CDR3 region has 14 residues. Between the trimmed V and J ends, which lost 6 bases and 4 bases, there was a span of 16 bases. The germline gives CDR1 MGHDK, CDR2 SYGVNS. CDR3 amino acids: CASSPRGVVYEQYF. DNA of the CDR3: TGTGCCAGCAGCCCCCGAGGGGTTGTGTACGAGCAGTACTTC.

This clonotype was counted many times. V and J are TRBV18 and TRBJ2-7; possible D gene TRBD1, 5 bases. CDR1 and CDR2 from the germline V gene are KGHSH and LQKENI. V was shortened by 4 bases and J by 2 bases, with 9 bases between the two germline ends. This CDR3 is built from 13 residues. The CDR3 loop reads CASSQGRAYEQYF. CDR3 nucleotide sequence: TGTGCCAGCTCACAGGGCAGGGCCTACGAGCAGTACTTC. The variable domain in full, with the rest retrieved from reference TRBV18 and TRBJ2-7, is NAGVMQNPRHLVRRRGQEARLRCSPMKGHSHVYWYRQLPEEGLKFMVYLQKENIIDESGMPKERFSAEFPKEGPSILRIQQVVRGDSAAYFCASSQGRAYEQYFGPGTRLTVT.

This clonotype has only a few counts. The CDR3 is CASSQDQGTGAPSYEQYF. The DNA of the CDR3 is TGTGCCAGCAGCCAAGATCAAGGGACAGGGGCCCCCTCCTACGAGCAGTACTTC. The chain joins TRBV14 to TRBJ2-7; 10 positions match TRBD1. Per the germline V gene, CDR1 is SGHDN and CDR2 is FVKESK. Trimming removed 0 bases from V and 0 bases from J; junction bases left unmatched: 8. The CDR3 sequence is 18 residues long.

This clonotype has at least ten counts. The chain has TRBV20-1 and TRBJ1-5, with 8 bases lining up with TRBD1. J gave up 4 bases and V 5 bases, and 10 bases lay outside the gene matches. Looked up from germline, CDR1 is DFQATT and CDR2 is SNEGSKA (reference sequence). CDR3 size: 15 residues. As DNA, the CDR3 is TGCAGTGCTCGGGACGAGGGGACAGGAAATCAGCCCCAGCATTTT. Protein: CSARDEGTGNQPQHF.

This clonotype came up many times. The chain uses TRBV20-1 and TRBJ2-7, with D unresolved. This CDR3 comprises 13 residues. The germline V gene has CDR1 DFQATT and CDR2 SNEGSKA (reference sequence). V was clipped by 3 bases and J by 0 bases, with 9 bases between them. CDR3 nucleotides: TGCAGTGCTAGTCGTATAGTCTCCTACGAGCAGTACTTC. Its protein product is CSASRIVSYEQYF.

This clonotype showed up just a few times. As DNA, the CDR3 is TGCAGTGCCCCTAGGGGTACCCAAGAGACCCAGTACTTC. It translates to CSAPRGTQETQYF. The genes are TRBV20-1 and TRBJ2-5, with D tentatively TRBD1 (5 bases). Germline V gene data show CDR1 as DFQATT and CDR2 as SNEGSKA (reference sequence). V lost 6 bases and J 1 base, leaving 12 bases between the germline ends. The CDR3 covers 13 residues.

The chain uses TRBV30 and TRBJ2-7; 9 nucleotides line up with TRBD1. The J call is uncertain, as TRBJ2-5 better fits the DNA end. This CDR3 is built from 12 residues. Germline loops: CDR1 GTSNPN, CDR2 SVGIG (reference sequence). CDR3 coding DNA: TGTGCCTGGAGGGGACAGGGAGGGACCCAGTACTTC. This encodes CAWRGQGGTQYF.

In its sample, this clonotype was seen many times. The chain uses TRBV12-5 and TRBJ2-7; D unresolved. Germline V CDR1 and CDR2: LGHNT, FRNRAP. The CDR3 extends over 12 amino acids. The ends were cut back, 6 bases at V and 6 bases at J, with 12 bases in the middle. CDR3: CASGAVLSEQYF. CDR3 DNA: TGTGCTAGTGGGGCAGTTTTAAGCGAGCAGTACTTC.

This clonotype was picked up a small number of times. The genes are TRBV20-1 and TRBJ2-1; D is perhaps TRBD2 (8 bases). Germline lookup yields CDR1 DFQATT and CDR2 SNEGSKA (reference sequence). The CDR3 loop spans 14 amino acids. V was shortened by 4 bases and J by 6 bases, with 16 bases between the two germline ends. The CDR3 DNA follows: TGCAGTGCTACGAGGGGGCGGGAGGCCAATGAGCAGTTCTTC. Translation: CSATRGREANEQFF.

This clonotype was found many times. The chain links TRBV30 to TRBJ2-2; D remains unclear. This CDR3 is 14 amino acids long. V gave up 0 bases and J gave up 7 bases, with 12 bases separating them. The germline CDR1 and CDR2 sequences are GTSNPN and SVGIG (reference sequence). Here the CDR3 DNA reads TGTGCCTGGAGTGTGTGGGCCTCCGGCGGGGAGCTGTTTTTT. As protein: CAWSVWASGGELFF. The full variable domain, its missing parts supplied by reference TRBV30 and TRBJ2-2, is SQTIHQWPATLVQPVGSPLSLECTVEGTSNPNLYWYRQAAGRGLQLLFYSVGIGQISSEVPQNLSASRPQDRQFILSSKKLLLSDSGFYLCAWSVWASGGELFFGEGSRLTVL.

This clonotype was counted at least ten times. This chain links TRBV28 with TRBJ2-7; D is perhaps TRBD2 (6 bases). V gave up 5 bases and J gave up 6 bases, with 23 bases separating them. Germline values: CDR1 MDHEN, CDR2 SYDVKM. The CDR3 extends over 16 amino acids. CDR3 nucleotide sequence: TGTGCCAGCAGTCTATCCCCTCGGCAGGGACTTCTCGAGCAGTACTTC. Protein: CASSLSPRQGLLEQYF.

This clonotype was found many times. The J gene is TRBJ2-7, the V gene TRBV27; 9 positions agree with TRBD1. CDR3 length: 14 residues. After removal of 2 bases from V and 4 bases from J, the junction contained 3 bases not matched to a gene. CDR1 MNHEY and CDR2 SMNVEV come from the germline V gene (reference sequence). Written as DNA, the CDR3 is TGTGCCAGCAGTTTAAAGGACAGGGGTTACGAGCAGTACTTC. It translates to CASSLKDRGYEQYF.

Many counts were recorded for this clonotype. This chain links TRBV4-3 with TRBJ2-1, with 9 bases matching TRBD2. The CDR3 runs 15 residues. Germline-derived CDR1 and CDR2 are LGHNA and YSLEER. The V and J ends lost 0 bases and 12 bases, in that order; junction bases with no gene match: 9. The CDR3 DNA follows: TGCGCCAGCAGCCAAGATCTGGCGGGAGGGCCAGGGCAGTTCTTC. Translation: CASSQDLAGGPGQFF.

This clonotype has at least ten counts. V is TRBV19 and J is TRBJ1-2; the D gene is possibly TRBD1 (5 bases). This CDR3 is 14 amino acids long. Germline assignment: CDR1 LNHDA and CDR2 SQIVND (reference sequence). V was pared by 1 base and J by 2 bases, with 8 bases between. The CDR3 DNA sequence: TGTGCCAGTAGTATAGGGGGCCAGAACTATGGCTACACCTTC. The encoded protein is CASSIGGQNYGYTF.

This clonotype was counted many times. The gene calls are TRBV27 and TRBJ1-1, with D unclear. Germline V lookup: CDR1 MNHEY, CDR2 SMNVEV (reference sequence). V was pared by 0 bases and J by 1 base, with 6 bases between. This CDR3 has 14 residues. The DNA of the CDR3 is TGTGCCAGCAGTTTATCGTCCCAGAACACTGAAGCTTTCTTT. Its protein is CASSLSSQNTEAFF.

This clonotype showed up many times. This chain uses TRBV15 with TRBJ2-7, with 10 bases that match TRBD2. Trimming at V came to 3 bases and at J to 11 bases, leaving 7 bases not matched to a gene. Germline CDR1 reads LNHNV; CDR2 reads YYDKDF (reference sequence). This CDR3 spans 13 amino acids. The CDR3 coding sequence is TGTGCCACCAGCAGTGCCCCGGGGACTAGCGAGTACTTC. It is translated as CATSSAPGTSEYF.